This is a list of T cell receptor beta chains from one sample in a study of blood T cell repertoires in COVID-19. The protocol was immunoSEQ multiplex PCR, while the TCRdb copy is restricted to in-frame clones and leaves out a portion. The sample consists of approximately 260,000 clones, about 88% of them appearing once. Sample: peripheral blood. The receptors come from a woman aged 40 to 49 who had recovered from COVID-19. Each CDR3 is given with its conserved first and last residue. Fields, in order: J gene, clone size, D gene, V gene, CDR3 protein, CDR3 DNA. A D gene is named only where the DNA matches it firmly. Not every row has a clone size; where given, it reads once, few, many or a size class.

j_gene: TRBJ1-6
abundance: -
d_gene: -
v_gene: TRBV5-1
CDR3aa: CASSEDVGVYNSPLHF
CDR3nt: TGCGCCAGCAGCGAGGACGTCGGGGTCTATAATTCACCCCTCCACTTT

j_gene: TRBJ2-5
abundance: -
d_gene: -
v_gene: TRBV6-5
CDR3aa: CASRDTNQETQYF
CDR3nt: TGTGCCAGCAGAGACACGAACCAAGAGACCCAGTACTTC

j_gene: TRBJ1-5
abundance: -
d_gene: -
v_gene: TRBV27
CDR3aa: CASSFNRPNQPQHF
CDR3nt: TGTGCCAGCAGTTTCAACAGGCCAAATCAGCCCCAGCATTTT

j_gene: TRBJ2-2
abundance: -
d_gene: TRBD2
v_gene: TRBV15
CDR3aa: CATSRDRLAGGEGELFF
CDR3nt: TGTGCCACCAGCAGAGATAGGCTAGCGGGAGGAGAGGGGGAGCTGTTTTTT

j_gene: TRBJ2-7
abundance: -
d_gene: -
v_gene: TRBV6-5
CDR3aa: CASSYSEGYEQYF
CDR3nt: TGTGCCAGCAGTTACTCCGAGGGCTACGAGCAGTACTTC

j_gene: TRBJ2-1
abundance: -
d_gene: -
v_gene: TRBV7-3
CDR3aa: CASSLTRADEQFF
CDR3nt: TGTGCCAGCAGCTTAACGAGAGCGGATGAGCAGTTCTTC

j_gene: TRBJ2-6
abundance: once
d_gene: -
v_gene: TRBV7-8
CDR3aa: CASSLITGANVLTF
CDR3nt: TGTGCCAGCAGCTTAATAACTGGGGCCAACGTCCTGACTTTC

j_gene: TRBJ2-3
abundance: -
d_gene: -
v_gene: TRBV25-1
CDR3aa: CASSDGTGLVTDTQYF
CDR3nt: TGTGCCAGCAGTGACGGTACGGGACTGGTCACAGATACGCAGTATTTT

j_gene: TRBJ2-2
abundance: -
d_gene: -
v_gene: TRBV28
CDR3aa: CASSPPMRVIEPGELFF
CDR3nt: TGTGCCAGCAGTCCGCCTATGCGCGTCATTGAGCCCGGGGAGCTGTTTTTT

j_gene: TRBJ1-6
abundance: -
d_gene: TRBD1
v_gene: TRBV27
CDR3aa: CASSPDRGNSPLHF
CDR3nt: TGTGCCAGCAGTCCCGACAGGGGAAATTCACCCCTCCACTTT

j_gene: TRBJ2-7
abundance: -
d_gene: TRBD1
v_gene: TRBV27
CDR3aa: CASSLTGTGWWEQYF
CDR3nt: TGTGCCAGCAGTTTGACCGGGACAGGGTGGTGGGAGCAGTACTTC

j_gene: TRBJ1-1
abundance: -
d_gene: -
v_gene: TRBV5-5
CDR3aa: CASSAFESTGSTEAFF
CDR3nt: TGTGCCAGCAGCGCCTTCGAGTCGACAGGCAGCACTGAAGCTTTCTTT

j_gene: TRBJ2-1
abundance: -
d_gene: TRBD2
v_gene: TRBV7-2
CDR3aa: CASSFAGVNEQFF
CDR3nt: TGTGCCAGCAGCTTTGCGGGGGTCAATGAGCAGTTCTTC

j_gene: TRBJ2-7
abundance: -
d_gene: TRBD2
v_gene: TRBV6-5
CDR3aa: CASSRSGGEVDEQYF
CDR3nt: TGTGCCAGCTCCCGAAGTGGGGGGGAAGTGGACGAGCAGTACTTC

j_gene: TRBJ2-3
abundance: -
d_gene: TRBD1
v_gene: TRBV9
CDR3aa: CASSAGQAPRWDTQYF
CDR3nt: TGTGCCAGCAGCGCTGGACAGGCGCCCCGATGGGATACGCAGTATTTT

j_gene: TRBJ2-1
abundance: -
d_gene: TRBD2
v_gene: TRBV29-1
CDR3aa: CSVASGRAGNEQFF
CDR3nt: TGCAGCGTTGCAAGTGGGAGGGCCGGCAATGAGCAGTTCTTC

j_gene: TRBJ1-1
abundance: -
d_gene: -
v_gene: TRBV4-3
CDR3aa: CASSQVREVNTEAFF
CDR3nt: TGCGCCAGCAGCCAAGTAAGGGAGGTGAACACTGAAGCTTTCTTT

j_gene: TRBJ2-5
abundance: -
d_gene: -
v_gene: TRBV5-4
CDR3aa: CASSSLGALGIEETQYF
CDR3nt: TGTGCCAGCAGCTCGTTAGGGGCGCTTGGCATAGAAGAGACCCAGTACTTC

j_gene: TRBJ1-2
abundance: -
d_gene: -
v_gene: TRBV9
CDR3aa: CASSPTLRYGYTF
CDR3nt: TGTGCCAGCAGCCCGACTCTCCGCTATGGCTACACCTTC

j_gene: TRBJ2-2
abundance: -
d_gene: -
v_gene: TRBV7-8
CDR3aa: CASSLRGELFF
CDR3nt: TGTGCCAGCAGCTTACGCGGGGAGCTGTTTTTT

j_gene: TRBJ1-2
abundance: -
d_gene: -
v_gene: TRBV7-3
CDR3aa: CASSLTPGLGDGYTF
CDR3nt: TGTGCCAGCAGCTTAACGCCGGGGTTAGGTGATGGCTACACCTTC

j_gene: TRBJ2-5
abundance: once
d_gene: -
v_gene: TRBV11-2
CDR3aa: CASSTRRTGFRETQYF
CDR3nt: TGTGCCAGCAGCACTCGACGTACAGGGTTTAGGGAGACCCAGTACTTC

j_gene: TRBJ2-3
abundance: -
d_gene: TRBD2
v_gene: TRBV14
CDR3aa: CASSPTSGRWYTDTQYF
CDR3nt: TGTGCCAGCAGCCCGACTAGCGGGAGGTGGTACACAGATACGCAGTATTTT

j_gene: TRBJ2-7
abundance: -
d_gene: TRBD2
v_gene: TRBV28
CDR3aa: CASSPDTGGFYEQYF
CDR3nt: TGTGCCAGCAGTCCGGACACGGGAGGATTTTACGAGCAGTACTTC

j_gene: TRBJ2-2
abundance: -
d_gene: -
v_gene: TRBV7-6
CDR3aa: CASSLGTPWELFF
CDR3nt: TGTGCCAGCAGCTTAGGGACACCCTGGGAGCTGTTTTTT

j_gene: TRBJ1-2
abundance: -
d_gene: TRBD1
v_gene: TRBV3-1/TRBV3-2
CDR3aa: CASSHQGQGDYGYTF
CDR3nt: TGTGCCAGCAGCCACCAAGGACAGGGGGACTATGGCTACACCTTC

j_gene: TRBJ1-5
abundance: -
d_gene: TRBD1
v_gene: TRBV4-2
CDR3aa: CASSQGDRDNQPQHF
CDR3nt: TGTGCCAGCAGCCAAGGAGACAGGGACAATCAGCCCCAGCATTTT

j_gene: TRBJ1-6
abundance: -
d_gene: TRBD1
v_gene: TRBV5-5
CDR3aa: CASSMVDRGGGSPLHF
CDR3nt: TGTGCCAGCAGCATGGTCGACAGGGGTGGTGGTTCACCCCTCCACTTT